The present T cell receptor beta chain was sequenced within a study of CD8+CD57+ T cells in acquired aplastic anemia. Study as a whole: When averaged, DNA from sorted CD4+ and CD8+ cells came to 3 to 3.5 ug. As sequenced from healthy donors, CD4+ cells averaged approximately 11 million reads. Study-level results: Comparison of patients with controls identified around 31 shared CD8+ CDR3 sequences.

This CDR3 region has 13 residues. The V end lost 2 bases, the J end lost 5 bases, and 9 bases lay between the germline ends. The germline V gene encodes CDR1 SNHLY and CDR2 FYNNEI. Concerning this clonotype: Its target is unknown.

It was genomic DNA that served as the template for profiling TCR beta VDJ and CDR3. TCRdb itself ran the reads through MiXCR, one entry per CDR3 protein. Seen here are 40,000 to 50,000 distinct CDR3 sequences, approximately 72% observed once, and the top ten hold 30% to 40%. The TCR comes from a human donor in good health, serving as a control. Sequencing was carried out using sorted CD4+, CD8+, or CD8+CD57+ T cells (not recorded which) from PBMCs. The chain employs TRBV2 and TRBJ1-1, with D maybe TRBD1 (5 bases). The CDR3 reads CASSEYGGTEAFF. CDR3 in DNA: TGTGCCAGCAGTGAATACGGGGGAACTGAAGCTTTCTTT.